The text below deals with one T cell receptor (beta chain). The antigen remains unidentified. The V end was cut by 0 bases, the J end by 6 bases, with 9 bases between. Germline CDR1 SGHDT, CDR2 YYEEEE. The CDR3 runs to 13 residues. Indicated time point: cycle 4 day 1 (C4D1), after 6 weeks of nivolumab. No patient escaped relapse after autologous stem cell transplantation, and brentuximab vedotin exposure varied. Researchers report purifying CD4+ T cells from thawed PBMCs by magnetic negative selection. The best responses consisted of complete response, partial response or progressive disease. Method: immunoSEQ multiplex PCR; TCRdb's copy keeps in-frame clones and lacks some. The sample yields 34,000 or so clones, 80% to 95% seen once. This entry comes from a study of PD-1 blockade in classical Hodgkin lymphoma. Study at large: Patients received nivolumab 3 mg/kg intravenously every 2 weeks.

Study outcomes and limitations: Later analyses included only patients treated at least 1 year post-ASCT.

This chain connects TRBV5-6 to TRBJ1-2; D is possibly TRBD1 (5 bases). This receptor was obtained from a human donor with classical Hodgkin lymphoma. Sequencing was performed on CD4+ T cells from blood, taken before the fourth cycle of nivolumab. The CDR3 sequence: CASSLAGGDGYTF. CDR3 nucleotide sequence: TGTGCCAGCAGCTTGGCTGGGGGGGATGGCTACACCTTC. The whole variable domain, filled in from reference TRBV5-6 and TRBJ1-2, reads DAGVTQSPTHLIKTRGQQVTLRCSPKSGHDTVSWYQQALGQGPQFIFQYYEEEERQRGNFPDRFSGHQFPNYSSELNVNALLLGDSALYLCASSLAGGDGYTFGSGTRLTVV.